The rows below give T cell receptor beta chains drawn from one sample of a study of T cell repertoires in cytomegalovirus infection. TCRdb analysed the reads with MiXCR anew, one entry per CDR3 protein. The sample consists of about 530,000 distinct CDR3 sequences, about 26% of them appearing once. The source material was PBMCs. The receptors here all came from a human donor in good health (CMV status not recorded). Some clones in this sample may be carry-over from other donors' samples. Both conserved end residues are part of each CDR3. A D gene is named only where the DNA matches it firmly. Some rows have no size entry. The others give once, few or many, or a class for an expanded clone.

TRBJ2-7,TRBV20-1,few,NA,CSARTFSSSYEQYF,TGCAGTGCTCGGACTTTCAGTAGCTCCTACGAGCAGTACTTC
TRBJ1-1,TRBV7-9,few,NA,CASSKEQGIMRTEAFF,TGTGCCAGCAGTAAAGAACAGGGTATTATGAGAACTGAAGCTTTCTTT
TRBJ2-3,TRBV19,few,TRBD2,CASNGRAGGTDTQYF,TGTGCCAGTAACGGGAGAGCGGGAGGGACAGATACGCAGTATTTT
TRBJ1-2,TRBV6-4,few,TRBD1,CASRPSGQGRANYGYTF,TGTGCCAGCCGCCCCTCGGGACAGGGAAGAGCTAACTATGGCTACACCTTC
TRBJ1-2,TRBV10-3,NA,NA,CAISAEGAGNYGYTF,TGTGCCATCAGTGCTGAGGGTGCGGGGAACTATGGCTACACCTTC
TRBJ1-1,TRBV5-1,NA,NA,CASSFQRGGTEAFF,TGCGCCAGCAGCTTCCAAAGGGGAGGTACTGAAGCTTTCTTT
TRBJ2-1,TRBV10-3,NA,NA,CAISEILNEQFF,TGTGCCATCAGTGAAATACTAAATGAGCAGTTCTTC
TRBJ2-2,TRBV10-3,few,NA,CAINQGSNTGELFF,TGTGCCATCAATCAGGGCTCGAACACCGGGGAGCTGTTTTTT
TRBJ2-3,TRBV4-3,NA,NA,CASSLNIAAGSTDTQYF,TGCGCCAGCAGCCTTAATATAGCGGCGGGGTCCACAGATACGCAGTATTTT
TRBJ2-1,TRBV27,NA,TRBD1,CASRATGVGEQFF,TGTGCCAGCAGGGCTACAGGGGTTGGTGAGCAGTTCTTC
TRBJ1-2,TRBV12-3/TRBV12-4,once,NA,CASSIGEGGYTF,TGTGCCAGCAGCATCGGAGAGGGCGGCTACACCTTC
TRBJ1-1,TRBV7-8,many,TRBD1,CASSLPGTVNTEAFF,TGTGCCAGCAGCTTACCGGGGACAGTGAACACTGAAGCTTTCTTT
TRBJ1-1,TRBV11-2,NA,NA,CASREARDAEAFF,TGTGCCAGCAGGGAGGCAAGGGATGCTGAAGCTTTCTTT
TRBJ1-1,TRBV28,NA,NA,CASQTQGNTEAFF,TGTGCCAGCCAAACCCAGGGGAACACTGAAGCTTTCTTT
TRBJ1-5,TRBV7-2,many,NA,CASSDSNQPQHF,TGTGCCAGCAGTGATAGCAATCAGCCCCAGCATTTT
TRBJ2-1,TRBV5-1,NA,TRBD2,CASSPGTSGMAYNEQFF,TGCGCCAGCAGCCCGGGGACTAGCGGGATGGCCTACAATGAGCAGTTCTTC
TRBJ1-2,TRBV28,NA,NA,CASSSLGKFAF,TGTGCCAGCAGTTCCCTGGGCAAGTTCGCCTTC
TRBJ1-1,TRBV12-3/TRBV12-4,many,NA,CASSSPGMNTEAFF,TGTGCCAGCAGTTCCCCGGGTATGAACACTGAAGCTTTCTTT
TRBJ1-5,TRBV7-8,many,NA,CASSLGLRVGNQPQHF,TGTGCCAGCAGCTTAGGTTTGCGGGTCGGCAATCAGCCCCAGCATTTT
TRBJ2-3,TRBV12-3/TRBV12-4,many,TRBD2,CASGRSPGLSSGLSTDTQYF,TGTGCCAGCGGAAGGAGCCCTGGTTTGAGTAGCGGGCTTAGCACAGATACGCAGTATTTT
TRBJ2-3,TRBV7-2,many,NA,CASSASELVGTDTQYF,TGTGCCAGCAGCGCGTCGGAACTGGTGGGCACAGATACGCAGTATTTT
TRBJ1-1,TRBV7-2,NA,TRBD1,CASSIGQGGTEAFF,TGTGCCAGCAGCATAGGACAGGGGGGGACTGAAGCTTTCTTT
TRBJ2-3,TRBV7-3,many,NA,CASSSGTSTDTQYF,TGTGCCAGCAGCTCGGGGACTAGCACAGATACGCAGTATTTT
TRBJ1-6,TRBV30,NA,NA,CAWRLQVVGSPLHF,TGTGCCTGGAGACTACAGGTGGTTGGATCACCCCTCCACTTT
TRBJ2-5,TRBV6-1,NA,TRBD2,CASSSSSGYQETQYF,TGTGCCAGCAGTTCCAGTAGCGGGTACCAAGAGACCCAGTACTTC
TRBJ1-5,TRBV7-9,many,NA,CASSPVGDTTQHF,TGTGCCAGCAGCCCAGTTGGGGACACTACCCAGCATTTT
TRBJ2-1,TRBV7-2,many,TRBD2,CASSLLADNEQFF,TGTGCCAGCAGCTTGCTAGCGGACAATGAGCAGTTCTTC
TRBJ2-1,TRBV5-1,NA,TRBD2,CASRPSGRGWNEQFF,TGCGCCAGCAGACCCAGCGGGAGGGGGTGGAATGAGCAGTTCTTC
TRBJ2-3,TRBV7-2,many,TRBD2,CASSSQSGSSADTQYF,TGTGCCAGCAGCTCGCAGAGCGGGAGTTCGGCAGATACGCAGTATTTT
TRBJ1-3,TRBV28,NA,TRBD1,CASSPRGRGLSGNTIYF,TGTGCCAGCTCACCTCGGGGCAGGGGGCTCTCTGGAAACACCATATATTTT
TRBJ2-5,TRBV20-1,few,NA,CSARDRGGWTVKWETQYF,TGCAGTGCTAGAGATAGGGGAGGATGGACAGTAAAATGGGAGACCCAGTACTTC
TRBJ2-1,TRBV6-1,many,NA,CAVLRENEQFF,TGTGCCGTGCTTCGGGAGAATGAGCAGTTCTTC
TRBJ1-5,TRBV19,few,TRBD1,CASSIVLAGGNQPQHF,TGTGCCAGTAGTATAGTCCTCGCAGGGGGGAATCAGCCCCAGCATTTT
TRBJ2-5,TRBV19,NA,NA,CATRTDQETQYF,TGTGCCACCAGGACAGACCAAGAGACCCAGTACTTC
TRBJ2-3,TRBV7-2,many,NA,CASSLSGRGASLDTQYF,TGTGCCAGCAGCTTAAGCGGTCGGGGGGCTAGCCTAGATACGCAGTATTTT
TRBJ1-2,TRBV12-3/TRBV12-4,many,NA,CASSLRVYGYTF,TGTGCCAGCAGTTTAAGGGTTTATGGCTACACCTTC
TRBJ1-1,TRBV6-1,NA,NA,CASWVAGNTEAFF,TGTGCGTCTTGGGTGGCCGGGAACACTGAAGCTTTCTTT
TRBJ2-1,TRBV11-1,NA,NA,CASSWKGNEQFF,TGTGCCAGCAGCTGGAAGGGTAATGAGCAGTTCTTC
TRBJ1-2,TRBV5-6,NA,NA,CASSLGRVVEVTF,TGTGCCAGCAGCTTGGGGCGGGTTGTGGAGGTCACCTTC
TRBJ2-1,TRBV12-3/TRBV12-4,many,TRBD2,CASSLIRIASGSRGYEQFF,TGTGCCAGCAGTTTAATTAGGATAGCTAGCGGGAGCAGGGGCTATGAGCAGTTCTTC
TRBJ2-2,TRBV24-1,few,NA,CATSDRGNTGELFF,TGTGCCACCAGTGATCGTGGGAACACCGGGGAGCTGTTTTTT
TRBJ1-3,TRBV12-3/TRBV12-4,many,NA,CASSRRRVSNTIYF,TGTGCCAGCAGTCGACGTCGGGTCTCAAACACCATATATTTT
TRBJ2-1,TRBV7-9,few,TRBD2,CASSPLGSGGYNEQFF,TGTGCCAGCAGCCCTCTCGGTAGCGGGGGGTACAATGAGCAGTTCTTC
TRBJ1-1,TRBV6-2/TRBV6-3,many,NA,CASSPGTEAFF,TGTGCCAGCAGCCCCGGGACTGAAGCTTTCTTT
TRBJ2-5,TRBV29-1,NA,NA,CSVGVGGNLRETQYF,TGCAGCGTTGGGGTCGGGGGCAACCTCCGGGAGACCCAGTACTTC
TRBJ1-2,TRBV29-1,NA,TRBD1,CSVEDLNRGGYTF,TGCAGCGTTGAAGATCTGAACAGGGGAGGCTACACCTTC
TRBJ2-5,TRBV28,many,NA,CASSFGGARETQYF,TGTGCCAGCAGCTTCGGGGGAGCGAGAGAGACCCAGTACTTC